Below are 10 T cell receptor beta chains sequenced from a single sample in a study of blood T cell repertoires in COVID-19. Clones were sequenced by immunoSEQ multiplex PCR, and TCRdb holds only the in-frame ones, with some missing. This sample has approximately 53,000 clones, with 81% found just once. The specimen was peripheral blood. The receptors were sampled from a woman of 80 years or more with COVID-19, enrolled during active disease.

This clone appeared a single time. The chain joins TRBV13 to TRBJ2-1; TRBD2 matches at 7 bases. The junction had 15 bases not matched to a gene; V was cut back by 4 bases and J by 6 bases. The germline CDR1 and CDR2 sequences are PRHDT and FYEKMQ (reference sequence). This CDR3 spans 17 amino acids. CDR3 sequence reads: CASSSPPSSGKSNEQFF. In DNA, the CDR3 is TGTGCCAGCAGCTCTCCCCCATCTAGCGGAAAAAGCAATGAGCAGTTCTTC. Full variable domain (missing parts from reference TRBV13 and TRBJ2-1): AAGVIQSPRHLIKEKRETATLKCYPIPRHDTVYWYQQGPGQDPQFLISFYEKMQSDKGSIPDRFSAQQFSDYHSELNMSSLELGDSALYFCASSSPPSSGKSNEQFFGPGTRLTVL.

The V gene is TRBV10-3, the J gene TRBJ2-3; 8 nucleotides align to TRBD2. CDR1 and CDR2 from the germline V gene are ENHRY and SYGVKD. V lost 10 bases and J lost 0; bases outside the gene matches: 9. The CDR3 is 15 residues long. CDR3 in DNA: TGTGCCAACCGGGGGGAGCGGGAGAGCACAGATACGCAGTATTTT. This encodes CANRGERESTDTQYF.

This chain uses TRBV7-8 with TRBJ2-1; 7 nucleotides match TRBD2. Trimming removed 1 base from V and 4 bases from J; junction bases left unmatched: 4. CDR1 is SGHVS, CDR2 FQNEAQ, per germline. The CDR3 loop spans 15 amino acids. In nucleotides, the CDR3 is TGTGCCAGCAGCTTAGAGACTAGCCGTTACAATGAGCAGTTCTTC. This codes for CASSLETSRYNEQFF.

In regard to this clone: Different DNA sequences within this sample yield the same CDR3. The rearrangement links TRBV7-9 to TRBJ2-7, with 10 positions matching TRBD1. This CDR3 region has 14 residues. Germline V lookup: CDR1 SEHNR, CDR2 FQNEAQ (reference sequence). V lost 5 bases, J lost 4 bases, and 5 bases stayed unmatched. The chain's CDR3 is CASSPRDRGYEQYF. CDR3 DNA: TGTGCCAGCAGCCCCCGGGACAGGGGTTACGAGCAGTACTTC.

This chain connects TRBV11-2 to TRBJ2-5; possible D gene TRBD1, 6 bases. Trimming cost V 6 bases and J 1 base, with 12 bases left between them. Germline V gene data show CDR1 as SGHAT and CDR2 as FQNNGV. The CDR3 has 14 residues. CDR3 bases: TGTGCCAGCAGTTTGACAGGACTCCAAGAGACCCAGTACTTC. Translation gives CASSLTGLQETQYF. The variable domain in full, with the rest retrieved from reference TRBV11-2 and TRBJ2-5, is EAGVAQSPRYKIIEKRQSVAFWCNPISGHATLYWYQQILGQGPKLLIQFQNNGVVDDSQLPKDRFSAERLKGVDSTLKIQPAKLEDSAVYLCASSLTGLQETQYFGPGTRLLVL.

This chain links TRBV4-1 with TRBJ2-1; 8 bases map to TRBD1. With V trimmed by 1 base and J by 8 bases, 7 bases remained unmatched. Germline CDR1 and CDR2: MGHRA and YSYEKL. This CDR3 spans 15 amino acids. CDR3 bases: TGCGCCAGCAGCCAAGCGGACAGGGCTGATGATGAGCAGTTCTTC. Its translation is CASSQADRADDEQFF.

This clone has just a few counts. The chain has TRBV27 and TRBJ2-3; 10 bases fit TRBD1. The CDR3 runs 18 residues. Germline V gene data show CDR1 as MNHEY and CDR2 as SMNVEV (reference sequence). V was clipped by 2 bases and J by 2 bases; unmatched bases: 10. CDR3 residues: CASSLSFGTGVVTDTQYF. The CDR3 DNA reads as TGTGCCAGCAGTTTAAGTTTTGGGACAGGGGTTGTCACAGATACGCAGTATTTT.

The CDR3 spells CASSLQAGPGDIQYF. For the CDR3, the DNA is TGTGCCAGCAGCCTACAGGCGGGGCCCGGAGACATTCAGTACTTC. The rearrangement joins TRBV3-1 (or the pseudogene TRBV3-2) to TRBJ2-4; D may be TRBD2 (6 bases). Trimming removed 4 bases from V and 8 bases from J, with 18 bases in between. This CDR3 has 15 residues. Germline assignment: CDR1 LGHDT and CDR2 YNNKEL (reference sequence).

The chain carries TRBV10-2 and TRBJ2-5, with 13 bases identical to TRBD2. V gave up 4 bases and J gave up 9 bases; unmatched junction bases: 5. Germline lookup yields CDR1 WSHSY and CDR2 SAAADI. This CDR3 comprises 14 residues. CDR3 sequence: CASSAGTSGVAQYF. The CDR3 DNA is TGCGCCAGCAGTGCCGGGACTAGCGGGGTAGCCCAGTACTTC.

The chain employs TRBV30 and TRBJ2-7, with TRBD1 as a possible D gene (6 bases). This CDR3 has 12 residues. Trimming removed 4 bases at V and 4 bases at J, with 11 bases between. The germline CDR1 and CDR2 sequences are GTSNPN and SVGIG (reference sequence). DNA for the CDR3: TGTGCCTGGATGAACAGGGCGTACGAGCAGTACTTC. Protein: CAWMNRAYEQYF.